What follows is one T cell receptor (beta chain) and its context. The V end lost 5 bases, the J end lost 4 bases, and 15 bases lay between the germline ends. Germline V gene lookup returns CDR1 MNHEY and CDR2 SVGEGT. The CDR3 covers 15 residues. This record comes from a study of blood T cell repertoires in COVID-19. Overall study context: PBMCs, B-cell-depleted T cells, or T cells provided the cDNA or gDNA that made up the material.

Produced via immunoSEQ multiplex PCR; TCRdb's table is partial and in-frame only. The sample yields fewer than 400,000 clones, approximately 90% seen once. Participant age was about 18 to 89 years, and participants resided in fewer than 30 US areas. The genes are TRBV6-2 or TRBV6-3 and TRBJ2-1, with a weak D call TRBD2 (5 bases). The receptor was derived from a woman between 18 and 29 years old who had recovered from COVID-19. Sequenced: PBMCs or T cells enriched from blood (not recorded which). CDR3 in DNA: TGTGCCAGCAGTCGATCCTGGACTGATTACAATGAGCAGTTCTTC. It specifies CASSRSWTDYNEQFF.